The rows below give T cell receptor beta chains drawn from one sample of a study of cytomegalovirus exposure and HLA in healthy donors. The data were produced by immunoSEQ multiplex PCR, yet TCRdb's version contains in-frame clones alone and is incomplete. Of over 150,000 clones in the sample, about 80% are singletons; the top ten hold 3.7%. What was sequenced was PBMCs. All receptors come from a man aged 25-45 years in good health and CMV-seropositive. Both conserved end residues are part of each CDR3. The D gene is left open where the match is weak. Part of the rows lack a size; the others show once, few, many or a class for expanded clones.

j_gene,len,v_gene,d_gene,abundance,CDR3aa,CDR3nt
TRBJ2-7,14,TRBV10-3,TRBD1,.,CAIKPGQGFDEQYF,TGTGCCATCAAACCGGGACAGGGATTCGACGAGCAGTACTTC
TRBJ2-3,15,TRBV19,TRBD1,once,CASSYRQGNTDTQYF,TGTGCCAGTTCCTATCGACAGGGCAATACAGATACGCAGTATTTT
TRBJ1-2,12,TRBV7-9,.,.,CASSSGLYGYTF,TGTGCCAGCAGCTCGGGACTTTATGGCTACACCTTC
TRBJ2-5,13,TRBV28,.,.,CASNRAGDETQYF,TGTGCCAGCAACCGGGCAGGGGACGAGACCCAGTACTTC
TRBJ2-1,15,TRBV27,.,.,CASSSTPQFYNEQFF,TGTGCCAGCAGTTCCACACCACAGTTCTACAATGAGCAGTTCTTC
TRBJ2-7,12,TRBV10-3,.,.,CAIRASRYEQYF,TGTGCCATCAGGGCTAGCAGGTACGAGCAGTACTTC
TRBJ2-7,14,TRBV2,.,.,CASSEGAGSWEQYF,TGTGCCAGCAGTGAGGGGGCAGGGTCATGGGAGCAGTACTTC
TRBJ2-2,12,TRBV7-3,.,.,CASSYSTGELFF,TGTGCCAGCAGCTACTCCACCGGGGAGCTGTTTTTT
TRBJ2-7,15,TRBV4-1,TRBD2,few,CASSLGLAGGNEQYF,TGCGCCAGCAGCCTTGGACTAGCGGGGGGTAACGAGCAGTACTTC
TRBJ1-6,13,TRBV5-4,.,.,CASSRDWGGPLHF,TGTGCCAGCAGCAGGGACTGGGGGGGTCCCCTCCACTTT
TRBJ2-7,13,TRBV2,.,.,CASSVERGYEQYF,TGTGCCAGCAGTGTCGAAAGGGGCTACGAGCAGTACTTC
TRBJ1-2,14,TRBV4-3,.,few,CASSQDLRDYGYTF,TGCGCCAGCAGCCAAGACCTCCGAGACTATGGCTACACCTTC
TRBJ2-7,15,TRBV19,.,.,CASSILSGFSYEQYF,TGTGCCAGTAGTATTCTTAGCGGTTTCTCCTACGAGCAGTACTTC
TRBJ1-1,15,TRBV11-3,TRBD1,few,CASSDGTGMNTEAFF,TGTGCCAGCAGCGACGGGACAGGGATGAACACTGAAGCTTTCTTT
TRBJ2-7,13,TRBV6-5,.,few,CASSYTTDYEQYF,TGTGCCAGCAGTTACACGACAGATTACGAGCAGTACTTC
TRBJ2-3,16,TRBV4-1,.,.,CASSRASGQSTDTQYF,TGCGCCAGCAGCCGAGCGTCAGGACAGAGCACAGATACGCAGTATTTT
TRBJ1-6,14,TRBV27,.,.,CASGIGGPYSPLHF,TGTGCCAGCGGAATCGGGGGTCCGTATTCACCCCTCCACTTT
TRBJ2-7,14,TRBV9,.,few,CASSVAQDSYEQYF,TGTGCCAGCAGCGTAGCACAGGACTCCTACGAGCAGTACTTC
TRBJ2-6,15,TRBV2,.,.,CASSKGGPGANVLTF,TGTGCCAGCAGTAAAGGGGGGCCTGGGGCCAACGTCCTGACTTTC
TRBJ2-7,13,TRBV5-1,.,.,CASSFSGDGEQYF,TGCGCCAGCAGCTTTTCCGGGGATGGCGAGCAGTACTTC
TRBJ2-3,13,TRBV29-1,.,.,CSVCTRATDTQYF,TGCAGCGTTTGCACTAGGGCCACAGATACGCAGTATTTT
TRBJ2-7,14,TRBV19,.,.,CASSIAQPPYEQYF,TGTGCCAGTAGTATAGCACAGCCCCCCTACGAGCAGTACTTC
TRBJ2-7,14,TRBV28,.,.,CASTLGGRSDEQYF,TGTGCCAGCACCCTGGGGGGAAGGTCGGACGAGCAGTACTTC
TRBJ1-1,13,TRBV29-1,.,.,CSGCTGFWSEAFF,TGCAGCGGATGTACGGGGTTTTGGTCTGAAGCTTTCTTT
TRBJ1-1,13,TRBV7-9,.,.,CASSLVGRPRAFF,TGTGCCAGCAGCTTAGTCGGCAGGCCCCGAGCTTTCTTT
TRBJ1-4,15,TRBV7-3,.,.,CASSPVAGFGEKLFF,TGTGCCAGCAGCCCCGTGGCAGGGTTCGGGGAAAAACTGTTTTTT
TRBJ2-7,17,TRBV27,TRBD1,.,CASSHPPSTGGNYEQYF,TGTGCCAGCAGTCACCCGCCTTCGACAGGGGGAAACTACGAGCAGTACTTC
TRBJ2-5,16,TRBV4-1,TRBD2,.,CASSQVEAGAQETQYF,TGCGCCAGCAGCCAAGTTGAAGCGGGGGCCCAAGAGACCCAGTACTTC
TRBJ2-7,14,TRBV4-3,TRBD2,.,CASSQSLAGGEQYF,TGCGCCAGCAGCCAGAGCTTGGCGGGGGGCGAGCAGTACTTC
TRBJ1-3,14,TRBV21-1,.,.,CASSKTVSGNTIYF,TGTGCCAGCAGCAAGACAGTGTCTGGAAACACCATATATTTT
TRBJ2-2,15,TRBV4-1,.,.,CASSQELRRTGELFF,TGCGCCAGCAGCCAAGAACTGAGGCGTACCGGGGAGCTGTTTTTT
TRBJ1-4,15,TRBV5-1,.,.,CASSPGRGPSEKLFF,TGCGCCAGCAGCCCGGGGAGGGGCCCGTCTGAAAAACTGTTTTTT
TRBJ2-7,13,TRBV5-1,.,.,CASSLWGDREQYF,TGCGCCAGCAGCTTGTGGGGGGACCGAGAGCAGTACTTC